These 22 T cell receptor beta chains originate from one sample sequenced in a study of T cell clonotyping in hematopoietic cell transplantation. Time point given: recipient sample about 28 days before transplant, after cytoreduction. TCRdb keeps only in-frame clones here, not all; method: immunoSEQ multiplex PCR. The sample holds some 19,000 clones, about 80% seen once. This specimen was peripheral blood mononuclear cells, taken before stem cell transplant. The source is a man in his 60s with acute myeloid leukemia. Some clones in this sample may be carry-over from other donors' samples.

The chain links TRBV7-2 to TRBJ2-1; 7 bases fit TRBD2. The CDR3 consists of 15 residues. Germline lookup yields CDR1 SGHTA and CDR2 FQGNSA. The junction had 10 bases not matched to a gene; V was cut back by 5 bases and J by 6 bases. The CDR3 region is CASSPTGGWINEQFF. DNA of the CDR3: TGTGCCAGCAGCCCGACGGGGGGATGGATCAATGAGCAGTTCTTC.

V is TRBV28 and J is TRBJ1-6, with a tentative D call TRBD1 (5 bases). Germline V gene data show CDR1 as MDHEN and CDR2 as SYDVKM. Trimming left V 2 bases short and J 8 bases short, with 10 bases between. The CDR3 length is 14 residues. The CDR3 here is CASSLVGGDSPLHF. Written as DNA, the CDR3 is TGTGCCAGCAGTTTAGTGGGGGGAGATTCACCCCTCCACTTT.

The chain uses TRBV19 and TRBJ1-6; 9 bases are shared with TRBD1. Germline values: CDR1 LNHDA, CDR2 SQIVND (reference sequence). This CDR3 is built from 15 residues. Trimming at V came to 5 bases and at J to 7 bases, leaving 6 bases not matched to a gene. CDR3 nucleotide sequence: TGTGCCAGTAGTTTTGTCGACAGGGGGAATTCACCCCTCCACTTT. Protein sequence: CASSFVDRGNSPLHF. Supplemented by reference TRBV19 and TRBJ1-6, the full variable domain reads DGGITQSPKYLFRKEGQNVTLSCEQNLNHDAMYWYRQDPGQGLRLIYYSQIVNDFQKGDIAEGYSVSREKKESFPLTVTSAQKNPTAFYLCASSFVDRGNSPLHFGNGTRLTVT.

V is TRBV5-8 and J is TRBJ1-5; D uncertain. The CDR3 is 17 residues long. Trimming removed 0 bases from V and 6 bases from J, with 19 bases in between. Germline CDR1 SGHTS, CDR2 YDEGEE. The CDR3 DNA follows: TGTGCCAGCAGCTTGGGTTTCGCAGGTCCGAAGAGTCAGCCCCAGCATTTT. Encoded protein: CASSLGFAGPKSQPQHF.

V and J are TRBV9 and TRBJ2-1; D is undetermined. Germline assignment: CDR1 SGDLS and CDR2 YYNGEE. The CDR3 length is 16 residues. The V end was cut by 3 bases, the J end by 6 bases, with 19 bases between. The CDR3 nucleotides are TGTGCCAGCAGCGGAACTCTAAGAGGAAGCTTCAATGAGCAGTTCTTC. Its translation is CASSGTLRGSFNEQFF.

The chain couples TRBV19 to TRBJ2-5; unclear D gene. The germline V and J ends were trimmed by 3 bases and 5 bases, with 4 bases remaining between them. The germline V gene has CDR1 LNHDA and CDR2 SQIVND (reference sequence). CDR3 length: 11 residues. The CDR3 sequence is CASSMSETQYF. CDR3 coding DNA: TGTGCCAGTAGTATGAGTGAGACCCAGTACTTC.

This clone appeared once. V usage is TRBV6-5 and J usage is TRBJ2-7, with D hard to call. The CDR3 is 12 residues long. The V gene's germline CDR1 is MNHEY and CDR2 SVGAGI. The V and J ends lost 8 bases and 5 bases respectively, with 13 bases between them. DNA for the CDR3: TGTGCCAGCTGGTCGTATATCCACGAGCAGTACTTC. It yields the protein CASWSYIHEQYF.

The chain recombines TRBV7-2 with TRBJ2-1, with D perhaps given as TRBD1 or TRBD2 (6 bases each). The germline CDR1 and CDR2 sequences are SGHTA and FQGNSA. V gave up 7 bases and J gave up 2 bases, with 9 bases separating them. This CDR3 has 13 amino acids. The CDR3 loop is CASTEGAYNEQFF. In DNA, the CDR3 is TGTGCCAGCACGGAGGGGGCCTACAATGAGCAGTTCTTC.

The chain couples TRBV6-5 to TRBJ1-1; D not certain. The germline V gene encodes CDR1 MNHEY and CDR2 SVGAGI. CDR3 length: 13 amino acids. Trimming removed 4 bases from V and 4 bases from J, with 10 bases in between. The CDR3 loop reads CASSSQAATEAFF. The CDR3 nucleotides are TGTGCCAGCAGTTCCCAGGCTGCCACTGAAGCTTTCTTT.

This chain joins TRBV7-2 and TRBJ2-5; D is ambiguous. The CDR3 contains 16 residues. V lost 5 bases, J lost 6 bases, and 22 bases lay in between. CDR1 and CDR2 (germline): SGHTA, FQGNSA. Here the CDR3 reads CASSQGPVGRFKTQYF. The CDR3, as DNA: TGTGCCAGCAGCCAAGGGCCCGTTGGCAGGTTCAAGACCCAGTACTTC.

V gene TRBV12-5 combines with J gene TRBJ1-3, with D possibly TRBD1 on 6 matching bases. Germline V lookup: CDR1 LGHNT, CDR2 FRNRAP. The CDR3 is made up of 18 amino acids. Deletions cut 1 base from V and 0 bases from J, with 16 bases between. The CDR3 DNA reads TGTGCTAGTGGTTTGGCGCTGATAACAGGGATCTCTGGAAACACCATATATTTT. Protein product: CASGLALITGISGNTIYF.

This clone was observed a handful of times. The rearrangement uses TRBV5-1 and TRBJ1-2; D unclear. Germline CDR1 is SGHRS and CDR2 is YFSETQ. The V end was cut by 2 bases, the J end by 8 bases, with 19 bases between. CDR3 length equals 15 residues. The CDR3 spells CASSFRTGSNGGYTF. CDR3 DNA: TGCGCCAGCAGCTTCCGGACCGGGAGCAATGGGGGCTACACCTTC.

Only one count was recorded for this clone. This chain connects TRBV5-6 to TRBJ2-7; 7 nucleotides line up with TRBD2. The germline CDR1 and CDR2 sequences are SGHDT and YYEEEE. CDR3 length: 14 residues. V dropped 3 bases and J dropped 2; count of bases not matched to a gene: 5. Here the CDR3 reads CASSWEGGPYEQYF. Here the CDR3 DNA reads TGTGCCAGCAGCTGGGAGGGAGGCCCCTACGAGCAGTACTTC. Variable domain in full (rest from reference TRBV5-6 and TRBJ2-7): DAGVTQSPTHLIKTRGQQVTLRCSPKSGHDTVSWYQQALGQGPQFIFQYYEEEERQRGNFPDRFSGHQFPNYSSELNVNALLLGDSALYLCASSWEGGPYEQYFGPGTRLTVT.

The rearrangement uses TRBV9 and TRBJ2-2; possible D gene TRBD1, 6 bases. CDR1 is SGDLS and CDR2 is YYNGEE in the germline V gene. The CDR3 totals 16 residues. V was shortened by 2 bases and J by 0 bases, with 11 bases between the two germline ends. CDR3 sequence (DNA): TGTGCCAGCAGCGTGAGAGGGGGAGCGAACACCGGGGAGCTGTTTTTT. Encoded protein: CASSVRGGANTGELFF.

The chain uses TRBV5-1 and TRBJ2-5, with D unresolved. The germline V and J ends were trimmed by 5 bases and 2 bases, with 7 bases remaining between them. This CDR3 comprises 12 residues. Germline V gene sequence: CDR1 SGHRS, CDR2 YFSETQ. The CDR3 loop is CASRKNQETQYF. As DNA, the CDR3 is TGCGCCAGCAGAAAAAATCAAGAGACCCAGTACTTC. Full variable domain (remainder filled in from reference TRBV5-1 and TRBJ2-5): KAGVTQTPRYLIKTRGQQVTLSCSPISGHRSVSWYQQTPGQGLQFLFEYFSETQRNKGNFPGRFSGRQFSNSRSEMNVSTLELGDSALYLCASRKNQETQYFGPGTRLLVL.

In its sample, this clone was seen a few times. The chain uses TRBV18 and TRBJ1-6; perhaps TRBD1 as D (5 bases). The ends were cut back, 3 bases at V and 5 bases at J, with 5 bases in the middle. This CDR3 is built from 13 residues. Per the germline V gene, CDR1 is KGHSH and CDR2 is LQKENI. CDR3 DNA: TGTGCCAGCTCACCGGGGGATAATTCACCCCTCCACTTT. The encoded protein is CASSPGDNSPLHF.

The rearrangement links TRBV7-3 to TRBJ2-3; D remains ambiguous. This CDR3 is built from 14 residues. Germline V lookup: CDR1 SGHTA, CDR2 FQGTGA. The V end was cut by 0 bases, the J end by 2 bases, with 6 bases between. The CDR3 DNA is TGTGCCAGCAGCTTAACCCCGTCCACAGATACGCAGTATTTT. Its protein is CASSLTPSTDTQYF.

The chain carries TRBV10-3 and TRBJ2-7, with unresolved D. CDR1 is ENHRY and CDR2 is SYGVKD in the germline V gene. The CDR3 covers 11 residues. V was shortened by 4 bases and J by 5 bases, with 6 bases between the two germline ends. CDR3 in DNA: TGTGCCATCAGTGTTCAGAACGAGCAGTACTTC. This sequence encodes CAISVQNEQYF.

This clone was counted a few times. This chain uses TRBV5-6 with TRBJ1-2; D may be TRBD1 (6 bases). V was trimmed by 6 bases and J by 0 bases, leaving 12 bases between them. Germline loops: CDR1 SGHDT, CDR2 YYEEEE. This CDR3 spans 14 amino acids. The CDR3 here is CASTEDSPNYGYTF. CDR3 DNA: TGTGCCAGCACCGAGGACAGCCCTAACTATGGCTACACCTTC.

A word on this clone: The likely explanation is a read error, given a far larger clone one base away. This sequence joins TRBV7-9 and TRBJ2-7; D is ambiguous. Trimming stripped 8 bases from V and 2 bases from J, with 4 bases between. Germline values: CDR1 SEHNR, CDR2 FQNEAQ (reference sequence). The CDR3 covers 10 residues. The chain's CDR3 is CASGTYEQYF. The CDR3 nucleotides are TGTGCCAGCGGGACCTACGAGCAGTACTTC.

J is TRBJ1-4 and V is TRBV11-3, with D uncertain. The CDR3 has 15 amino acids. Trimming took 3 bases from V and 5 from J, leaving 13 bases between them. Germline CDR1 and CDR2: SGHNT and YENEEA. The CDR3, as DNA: TGTGCCAGCAGCTTCCGTCAGGCGGAAAATGAAAAACTGTTTTTT. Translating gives CASSFRQAENEKLFF.

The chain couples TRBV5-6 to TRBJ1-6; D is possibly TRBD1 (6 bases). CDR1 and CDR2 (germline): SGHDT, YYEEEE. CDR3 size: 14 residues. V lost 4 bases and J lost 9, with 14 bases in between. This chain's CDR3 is CASSQPGEGSPLHF. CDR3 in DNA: TGTGCCAGCAGCCAACCAGGGGAGGGTTCACCCCTCCACTTT.